These T cell receptor beta chains were read from a single sample in a study of PD-1 blockade in classical Hodgkin lymphoma. Repertoires were generated with immunoSEQ multiplex PCR, while TCRdb's copy carries only in-frame clones and drops some. The repertoire holds tens of thousands of clones, with about 90% as singletons. The source was peripheral blood mononuclear cells (PBMCs), collected before the fourth cycle of nivolumab. These receptors all come from a human donor with classical Hodgkin lymphoma. The CDR3 runs from the conserved cysteine through the conserved F or W. D genes are given only for firm matches.

V,J,D,DNA,CDR3
TRBV2,TRBJ1-3,TRBD1,TGTGCCAGCCGGGACAGGGCTGGAAACACCATATATTTT,CASRDRAGNTIYF
TRBV9,TRBJ1-2,-,TGTGCCAGCAGCGCAGGGGCCCGAGGGTACACCTTC,CASSAGARGYTF
TRBV29-1,TRBJ2-3,-,TGCAGCGTTCATAAGGGGTCCTACACAGATACGCAGTATTTT,CSVHKGSYTDTQYF
TRBV2,TRBJ1-5,-,TGTGCCAGCAGTGAAGCCTGGGGGAATAGCAATCAGCCCCAGCATTTT,CASSEAWGNSNQPQHF
TRBV5-1,TRBJ2-3,-,TGCGCCAGCAGCTTGGCCGGGGCGAGAGGAGATACGCAGTATTTT,CASSLAGARGDTQYF
TRBV11-2,TRBJ1-1,-,TGTGCCAGCAGCTTATCGCTGGCCAGGGGATTTTTGAACACTGAAGCTTTCTTT,CASSLSLARGFLNTEAFF
TRBV28,TRBJ2-7,-,TGTGCCAGCAGTAAACGGGGCGCTCTAAATCACGAGCAGTACTTC,CASSKRGALNHEQYF
TRBV27,TRBJ1-5,TRBD1,TGTGCCAGCAGTCCGGGACAGGGGGCGAATCAGCCCCAGCATTTT,CASSPGQGANQPQHF
TRBV2,TRBJ2-1,-,TGTGCCAGCCTCACTCCTAGGAGCTCCTACAATGAGCAGTTCTTC,CASLTPRSSYNEQFF
TRBV20-1,TRBJ1-2,TRBD1,TGCAGTGCTAGAACAGGGGGTGGCTACACCTTC,CSARTGGGYTF
TRBV13,TRBJ2-1,TRBD2,TGTGCCAGCAGTTCCTCCCCGGGACTAGCGGCGAGTAATGAGCAGTTCTTC,CASSSSPGLAASNEQFF
TRBV2,TRBJ2-5,-,TGTGCCAGCCCCCCGCACCGGGGGGCGGGGGAGACCCAGTACTTC,CASPPHRGAGETQYF
TRBV9,TRBJ1-2,-,TGTGCCAGCAAGGGGGAGGGCGTCTATGGCTACACCTTC,CASKGEGVYGYTF
TRBV15,TRBJ1-5,TRBD1,TGTGCCACCAGCAGAGGGATCGGGACAGATGATAATCAGCCCCAGCATTTT,CATSRGIGTDDNQPQHF
TRBV5-6,TRBJ1-1,-,TGTGCCAGCAGCTTACCCTTTCGGGGCTCGAACACTGAAGCTTTCTTT,CASSLPFRGSNTEAFF
TRBV15,TRBJ1-2,-,TGTGCCACCAGCAAACAAAGTGCCCTCCCTCAGGGCTACACCTTC,CATSKQSALPQGYTF
TRBV30,TRBJ1-1,TRBD1,TGTGCCGGACAGGGTATTGGGAATGAAGCTTTCTTT,CAGQGIGNEAFF
TRBV9,TRBJ1-3,-,TGTGCCAGCAGCGGGGGGTCCGGAAACACCATATATTTT,CASSGGSGNTIYF
TRBV5-8,TRBJ2-7,-,TGTGCCAGCAGCTTGGGGAGCTCCTACGAGCAGTACTTC,CASSLGSSYEQYF
TRBV19,TRBJ2-3,-,TGTGCCAGTGCCGGGAGCTACACAGATACGCAGTATTTT,CASAGSYTDTQYF